One sample yielded the 9 T cell receptor beta chains listed below, sequenced in a study of blood T cell repertoires in COVID-19. Only in-frame clones appear in the TCRdb table, and some are missing; sequencing was by immunoSEQ multiplex PCR. The table has about 190,000 clones, 80% to 90% seen once. Sequencing was performed on peripheral blood. The receptor set was obtained from a young man with active or convalescent COVID-19.

This chain uses TRBV30 with TRBJ1-2; D is perhaps TRBD1 (6 bases). Trimming left V 0 bases short and J 9 bases short, with 14 bases between. Germline V gives CDR1 GTSNPN, CDR2 SVGIG (reference sequence). The CDR3 loop spans 13 amino acids. The CDR3 sequence: CAWSVLGGGSYTF. The CDR3 DNA reads as TGTGCCTGGAGTGTATTGGGCGGGGGCAGCTACACCTTC.

This clone was seen once. The gene calls are TRBV6-5 and TRBJ2-5, with D unclear. Trimming cost V 4 bases and J 6 bases, with 6 bases left between them. This CDR3 is built from 11 residues. Germline CDR1 and CDR2: MNHEY and SVGAGI. This chain's CDR3 is CASSSSQTQYF. CDR3 sequence (DNA): TGTGCCAGCAGTTCGAGTCAGACCCAGTACTTC.

The V call is TRBV24-1, the J call TRBJ1-4; D unclear. From germline, CDR1 is KGHDR and CDR2 SFDVKD. V dropped 4 bases and J dropped 4 bases, with 9 bases sitting between them. This CDR3 comprises 14 residues. CDR3 DNA: TGTGCCACCAGTGACCCCGGCGGTAATGAAAAACTGTTTTTT. Protein sequence: CATSDPGGNEKLFF.

This sequence joins TRBV27 and TRBJ2-5; TRBD1 might be the D (6 bases). This CDR3 region has 17 residues. The V and J ends lost 5 bases and 0 bases respectively, with 19 bases between them. Germline lookup yields CDR1 MNHEY and CDR2 SMNVEV (reference sequence). DNA of the CDR3: TGTGCCAGCAGTCCCCGGGACACCTTACCTCACCAAGAGACCCAGTACTTC. Translation: CASSPRDTLPHQETQYF.

The rearrangement joins TRBV6-5 to TRBJ2-7; weak D call: TRBD2 (5 bases). The CDR3 runs 14 residues. Germline CDR1 is MNHEY and CDR2 is SVGAGI. With 0 bases removed from V and 2 bases from J, the gap between germline ends came to 8 bases. The CDR3 nucleotides read TGTGCCAGCAGTTACTCGAGGACTGCCTACGAGCAGTACTTC. Amino acids: CASSYSRTAYEQYF.

This clone showed up just once. The chain uses TRBV27 and TRBJ2-7, with TRBD2 matching over 7 bases. Germline V gives CDR1 MNHEY, CDR2 SMNVEV (reference sequence). Trimming removed 7 bases from V and 0 bases from J; junction bases left unmatched: 9. The CDR3 sequence is 15 residues long. CDR3 sequence: CASTLPRGSSYEQYF. CDR3 DNA sequence: TGTGCCAGCACCCTCCCACGCGGGAGCTCCTACGAGCAGTACTTC.

This clone was seen only a few times. This CDR3 reads CAGLETFTDTQYF. CDR3 bases: TGTGCCGGCCTGGAGACTTTCACAGATACGCAGTATTTT. The V gene is TRBV7-9, the J gene TRBJ2-3; no firm D call. In germline, CDR1 is SEHNR, CDR2 FQNEAQ (reference sequence). The V and J ends lost 11 bases and 2 bases respectively, with 14 bases between them. CDR3 length: 13 residues.

This chain's CDR3 is CASTSTGELFF. The CDR3 DNA sequence: TGTGCCAGCACGAGCACCGGGGAGCTGTTTTTT. This chain joins TRBV13 and TRBJ2-2, with unresolved D. There are 11 residues in the CDR3. Germline CDR1 and CDR2: PRHDT and FYEKMQ (reference sequence). V was trimmed by 7 bases and J by 4 bases, leaving 4 bases between them.

The chain joins TRBV18 to TRBJ2-7, with D perhaps TRBD2 (5 bases). This CDR3 contains 13 residues. Germline assignment: CDR1 KGHSH and CDR2 LQKENI. Trimming removed 6 bases from V and 4 bases from J, with 13 bases in between. CDR3: CASSRAREYEQYF. The CDR3 DNA follows: TGTGCCAGCTCGCGGGCCCGGGAATACGAGCAGTACTTC.